This record covers a single TCR beta chain. This specimen belongs to a study of blood T cell repertoires in COVID-19. Study summary: The United States, Italy and Spain were the sources of the acute and convalescent COVID-19 samples.

The CDR3 has 13 amino acids. Trimming took off 6 bases at V and 0 bases at J, with 12 bases between the two ends. CDR1 and CDR2 from the germline V gene are SQVTM and ANQGSEA. Original analysis: Amplification from reference gene primers served as the basis for estimated nucleated cell counts. Profiling relied on immunoSEQ multiplex PCR, and the TCRdb table lists in-frame clones only, not all of them. The V and J calls and clone size come from that table; D and trimming were worked out from the DNA. The table records over 85,000 clones, approximately 90% of them present only once. The TCR was taken from a woman between 50 and 59 years old with COVID-19, enrolled during active disease. This chain uses TRBV29-1 with TRBJ2-7, with D perhaps TRBD1 (5 bases). The specimen was peripheral blood. CDR3 region: CSVGKDSSYEQYF. The CDR3 bases are TGCAGCGTAGGAAAAGACAGCTCCTACGAGCAGTACTTC.